The present entry profiles one TCR beta chain with its context. It has no known antigen specificity. No base quality values were provided; no much bigger clone lies one nucleotide off. Taken from the germline V gene (reference sequence), the CDR1 and CDR2 loops are SGHAT and FQDESV. Its CDR3 holds 13 amino acids, cysteine through phenylalanine. Just the 39-base CDR3 DNA is kept, in frame starting at base 1. V is cut by 5 bases and J by 3 bases, and the space between the germline ends is 8 bases. High-throughput TCR beta sequencing profiled peripheral blood CD8+ and CD4+ T cells from healthy donors, Susac syndrome patients and multiple sclerosis patients. Healthy donors were age- and sex-matched controls. Bulk CD8+ and CD4+ T cells were purified by magnetic negative isolation, while CD8+ TEMRA cells were enriched using FACS. Blood was drawn into EDTA tubes, processed within 24 hours, and PBMCs were isolated by density gradient centrifugation. PBMCs intended for TCR sequencing were cryopreserved in liquid nitrogen and thawed later in a water bath at 37 degrees C. The sorted or isolated CD4+, CD8+ and CD8+ TEMRA cells had a purity of 90% or higher.

The data belong to a study of CD8 T cells in Susac syndrome (dated by TCRdb to between 2018 and 2021). General notes on the study: Whether CD8+ T cell activation and differentiation in Susac syndrome was antigen driven was tested using repertoire sequencing.

The paper as a whole reports these results and caveats: The TCR sequencing and HLA analysis was acknowledged to have included a relatively small number of individuals.

RNA was extracted using the RNeasy kit, and about 0.45 to 1 microgram was reverse transcribed with random hexamers. TCR beta CDR3 regions were amplified with the immunoSEQ multiplex PCR assay covering 54 Vbeta and 13 Jbeta segments. Bias from PCR amplification was corrected by using a synthetic template baseline for primer optimization and for computational correction. The authors processed their data as follows. Reads were assigned to V, D and J genes according to IMGT and analyzed in immunoSEQ Analyzer, with only productive sequences retained. Clonality was calculated as one minus the Shannon entropy normalized by log2 of the number of productive unique sequences. Public and private clones were assessed among the 100 most prevalent clones of each patient and control. A clone was defined as Susac-specific if it was absent from the healthy and MS cohorts, from over a thousand published viral clones and from other ImmuneACCESS disease sequences. Through fastp at Q25 and MiXCR, TCRdb rebuilt clones from the public reads, retaining in-frame beta chains. Every distinct CDR3 protein forms one entry, paired with its most common genes and DNA. TCRdb, not the original authors, processed these V and J calls. The sample yields around 160,000 distinct CDR3 sequences; about 93% were counted once. The top ten clonotypes cover 0.12% to 0.15% of the sample.

The TCR sequence derives from a human donor in good health. The sequence links TRBV11-1 to TRBJ2-1, with TRBD1 tentatively as D gene (6 bases match). The specimen sequenced was CD4+ T cells from PBMCs. CDR3 reads: CASSGRGYNEQFF. The DNA sequence is as follows: TGTGCCAGCAGCGGCAGGGGCTACAATGAGCAGTTCTTC.